Listed below are T cell receptor beta chains from one sample, sequenced in a study of a mutant IDH1 vaccine in newly diagnosed glioma. What these receptors recognize is not known. Data came from immunoSEQ multiplex PCR; TCRdb stores just in-frame clones and leaves some out. The sample lists around 33,000 clones; approximately 87% were seen once. Sequencing was performed on PBMCs, taken from a glioma patient whose treatment included an IDH1 peptide vaccine. The receptors stem from a woman in her twenties or thirties with glioma. Each CDR3 is given with its conserved first and last residue. Fields, in order: CDR3 DNA, CDR3 protein, J gene, D gene, clone size, V gene. D genes are given only for firm matches. The size field is filled for only some rows; it gives once, few, many or a size class.

CDR3 DNA: TGTGCCAGCAGCTTGGGGTGGCAGGGGGCGACCTATAACAATGAGCAGTTCTTC
CDR3 protein: CASSLGWQGATYNNEQFF
J gene: TRBJ2-1
D gene: TRBD1
clone size: -
V gene: TRBV5-6

CDR3 DNA: TGCAGCGTTGAAGAATGGGGAGTCAGGGGGGGGTATGGCTACACCTTC
CDR3 protein: CSVEEWGVRGGYGYTF
J gene: TRBJ1-2
D gene: TRBD1
clone size: once
V gene: TRBV29-1

CDR3 DNA: TGTGCCAGCAGCCCCTGGAAAACCATCACAGATACGCAGTATTTT
CDR3 protein: CASSPWKTITDTQYF
J gene: TRBJ2-3
D gene: -
clone size: once
V gene: TRBV9

CDR3 DNA: TGTGCCAGCAGCTTATTTGGGACTGAAGCTTTCTTT
CDR3 protein: CASSLFGTEAFF
J gene: TRBJ1-1
D gene: -
clone size: -
V gene: TRBV7-2

CDR3 DNA: TGTGCCAGCAGTGTCAGGGTGGGTCACACTGAAGCTTTCTTT
CDR3 protein: CASSVRVGHTEAFF
J gene: TRBJ1-1
D gene: -
clone size: -
V gene: TRBV2

CDR3 DNA: TGTGCTAGTGGTTTGGGGCGGGACATTTCACCCCTCCACTTT
CDR3 protein: CASGLGRDISPLHF
J gene: TRBJ1-6
D gene: -
clone size: -
V gene: TRBV12-5

CDR3 DNA: TGTGCCAGCAGCGTAGTGCAGGGAGGTGAAGCTTTCTTT
CDR3 protein: CASSVVQGGEAFF
J gene: TRBJ1-1
D gene: -
clone size: -
V gene: TRBV9

CDR3 DNA: TGTGCCAGCAGCACCGGAGCCACCTACGAGCAGTACTTC
CDR3 protein: CASSTGATYEQYF
J gene: TRBJ2-7
D gene: -
clone size: -
V gene: TRBV7-9

CDR3 DNA: TGCAGCGGCCTTGAAACTGAAGCTTTCTTT
CDR3 protein: CSGLETEAFF
J gene: TRBJ1-1
D gene: -
clone size: -
V gene: TRBV29-1

CDR3 DNA: TGTGCCAGCAGTGTCGGAGCAGGGGGAAAGAATGGCTACACCTTC
CDR3 protein: CASSVGAGGKNGYTF
J gene: TRBJ1-2
D gene: TRBD1
clone size: -
V gene: TRBV6-1

CDR3 DNA: TGCGCCAGCTCCCCAAGTTTCACAGATACGCAGTATTTT
CDR3 protein: CASSPSFTDTQYF
J gene: TRBJ2-3
D gene: -
clone size: -
V gene: TRBV5-1

CDR3 DNA: TGTGCCATCAGTGAGTCCCTCCCAGCAGAGCAGTTCTTC
CDR3 protein: CAISESLPAEQFF
J gene: TRBJ2-1
D gene: -
clone size: -
V gene: TRBV10-3

CDR3 DNA: TGTGCCAGCAGCTTAGCGAGCAGGACTAGCGGGGAGTACGAGCAGTACTTC
CDR3 protein: CASSLASRTSGEYEQYF
J gene: TRBJ2-7
D gene: TRBD2
clone size: -
V gene: TRBV7-9

CDR3 DNA: TGTGCCAGCAGTGAATGGGAGTTACCCCGTGAAAAACTGTTTTTT
CDR3 protein: CASSEWELPREKLFF
J gene: TRBJ1-4
D gene: -
clone size: -
V gene: TRBV25-1

CDR3 DNA: TGTGCCAGCAACCAGGGGAGAAATTCACCCCTCCACTTT
CDR3 protein: CASNQGRNSPLHF
J gene: TRBJ1-6
D gene: -
clone size: -
V gene: TRBV6-5

CDR3 DNA: TGTGCCAGCAGCCCCCGTCGGGGGGTCCAAGAGACCCAGTACTTC
CDR3 protein: CASSPRRGVQETQYF
J gene: TRBJ2-5
D gene: TRBD2
clone size: -
V gene: TRBV7-2

CDR3 DNA: TGTGCCAGCAGCTTGTGGGGGGCGGCAGAAGCTTTCTTT
CDR3 protein: CASSLWGAAEAFF
J gene: TRBJ1-1
D gene: -
clone size: -
V gene: TRBV11-2

CDR3 DNA: TGTGCCAGCAGCGTAGGGGGGCAATATTCACCCCTCCACTTT
CDR3 protein: CASSVGGQYSPLHF
J gene: TRBJ1-6
D gene: -
clone size: -
V gene: TRBV9

CDR3 DNA: TGTGCCAGCAAAGGAGGCTCCTACAATGAGCAGTTCTTC
CDR3 protein: CASKGGSYNEQFF
J gene: TRBJ2-1
D gene: -
clone size: -
V gene: TRBV2

CDR3 DNA: TGCGCCAGCAGCCGGGGGGATAGTGGAACTAATGAAAAACTGTTTTTT
CDR3 protein: CASSRGDSGTNEKLFF
J gene: TRBJ1-4
D gene: -
clone size: -
V gene: TRBV4-3

CDR3 DNA: TGTGCCACCGGGGAGACGTCCTACGAGCAGTACTTC
CDR3 protein: CATGETSYEQYF
J gene: TRBJ2-7
D gene: -
clone size: medium-sized
V gene: TRBV14

CDR3 DNA: TGTGCCAGCAGCCCCCCCCGGCAGCTCATGAACACTGAAGCTTTCTTT
CDR3 protein: CASSPPRQLMNTEAFF
J gene: TRBJ1-1
D gene: -
clone size: -
V gene: TRBV9

CDR3 DNA: TGTGCCAGCAGCTTGGAACTCGAAGAGACCCAGTACTTC
CDR3 protein: CASSLELEETQYF
J gene: TRBJ2-5
D gene: -
clone size: -
V gene: TRBV5-4

CDR3 DNA: TGTGCCAGCACCGAAGGGGGCCAAGGCTACGAGCAGTACTTC
CDR3 protein: CASTEGGQGYEQYF
J gene: TRBJ2-7
D gene: TRBD1
clone size: once
V gene: TRBV7-6

CDR3 DNA: TGCGCCAGCAGCCAAGTGGCTGGGGGGGGGTACGAGCAGTACTTC
CDR3 protein: CASSQVAGGGYEQYF
J gene: TRBJ2-7
D gene: TRBD2
clone size: -
V gene: TRBV4-1

CDR3 DNA: TGCGCCAGCAGCTTAGGGGGGGTTAGCACCGGGGAGCTGTTTTTT
CDR3 protein: CASSLGGVSTGELFF
J gene: TRBJ2-2
D gene: -
clone size: -
V gene: TRBV5-1

CDR3 DNA: TGTGCCAGCAGTCCCCGGGGCAATCAGCCCCAGCATTTT
CDR3 protein: CASSPRGNQPQHF
J gene: TRBJ1-5
D gene: -
clone size: -
V gene: TRBV6-5

CDR3 DNA: TGTGCCAGCAGCTTGAGTTCACAGCTCCCCGTAAAGAGAAGCTTC
CDR3 protein: CASSLSSQLPVKRSF
J gene: TRBJ1-2
D gene: -
clone size: -
V gene: TRBV7-2

CDR3 DNA: TGTGCCAGTAGAGGGGAGTATAGCAATCAGCCCCAGCATTTT
CDR3 protein: CASRGEYSNQPQHF
J gene: TRBJ1-5
D gene: -
clone size: -
V gene: TRBV19

CDR3 DNA: TGTGCCAGCAGTCGCCCGGGACTAGACCCATACGAGCAGTACTTC
CDR3 protein: CASSRPGLDPYEQYF
J gene: TRBJ2-7
D gene: TRBD2
clone size: -
V gene: TRBV5-4

CDR3 DNA: TGTGCCAGCAGCAAGCGGACTAGCGGTGATATTTACGAGCAGTACTTC
CDR3 protein: CASSKRTSGDIYEQYF
J gene: TRBJ2-7
D gene: -
clone size: -
V gene: TRBV21-1

CDR3 DNA: TGCAGCGCCCTGGGGGCGCAGGGCGAGCAGTACTTC
CDR3 protein: CSALGAQGEQYF
J gene: TRBJ2-7
D gene: -
clone size: -
V gene: TRBV29-1

CDR3 DNA: TGTGCCAGTAGTCCCCGGGACAGGACAACTAATGAAAAACTGTTTTTT
CDR3 protein: CASSPRDRTTNEKLFF
J gene: TRBJ1-4
D gene: TRBD1
clone size: -
V gene: TRBV19

CDR3 DNA: TGTGCCAGCAGCCAATTCCGCGGCTACGAGCAGTACTTC
CDR3 protein: CASSQFRGYEQYF
J gene: TRBJ2-7
D gene: -
clone size: -
V gene: TRBV4-2

CDR3 DNA: TGTGCCAGCAGAGGACAGGGCGCTCATAATGAAAAACTGTTTTTT
CDR3 protein: CASRGQGAHNEKLFF
J gene: TRBJ1-4
D gene: TRBD1
clone size: -
V gene: TRBV2